Presented here are 27 T cell receptor beta chains from one specimen sequenced in a study of T cell repertoires in cytomegalovirus infection (dated by TCRdb to the late 2010s). No antigens are known for them. The run used an Illumina HiSeq 1500. In TCRdb, the public reads were trimmed at Q25 with fastp and aligned with MiXCR, with productive beta chains retained. One record per CDR3 amino acid sequence lists the most common genes and DNA. The sample table shows about 110,000 distinct CDR3 sequences, and under 55% are seen once. The leading ten clones occupy about 74% of the sample. Reading the label with the study, this specimen's treatment or condition is: in vitro stimulation with specific CMV peptide epitopes to enrich CMV-specific T cells. The sequencing used CD8+ T cells from cultured PBMCs, collected from culture after CMV antigen stimulation. Receptors originate from a human donor in good health (CMV status not recorded). Some clones in this sample may be carry-over from other donors' samples.

The V call is TRBV20-1, the J call TRBJ2-1; TRBD2 aligns across 7 bases. The CDR3 spans 16 residues. Germline V gene sequence: CDR1 DFQATT, CDR2 SNEGSKA (reference sequence). J lost 5 bases, V lost 0 bases, and 10 bases had no gene match. This chain's CDR3 is CSARDRAGRENNEQFF. In nucleotides, the CDR3 is TGCAGTGCTAGAGATCGAGCGGGGCGGGAAAACAATGAGCAGTTCTTC.

J is TRBJ2-1 and V is TRBV10-3; TRBD2 aligns across 11 bases. The CDR3 runs to 15 residues. Germline loops: CDR1 ENHRY, CDR2 SYGVKD. Losses at the gene ends were 10 bases for V and 5 bases for J; bases not matched to a gene: 10. CDR3 sequence: CATDPGTSGDNEQFF. DNA for the CDR3: TGTGCCACCGACCCCGGGACTAGCGGAGACAATGAGCAGTTCTTC.

This clonotype has just a few counts. This rearrangement joins TRBV27 to TRBJ2-7, with 8 bases fitting TRBD1. Trimming cost V 0 bases and J 0 bases; bases outside gene matches: 4. The CDR3 length is 16 residues. Germline CDR1 MNHEY, CDR2 SMNVEV (reference sequence). The CDR3 sequence: CASSLSGQGSSYEQYF. CDR3 bases: TGTGCCAGCAGTTTATCCGGACAGGGTAGCTCCTACGAGCAGTACTTC.

This clonotype was observed a handful of times. The chain links TRBV2 to TRBJ2-1; D uncertain. Trimming shortened V by 5 bases and J by 9 bases, and 14 bases separated the two germline ends. CDR1 is SNHLY, CDR2 FYNNEI, per germline. CDR3 size: 13 residues. CDR3 in DNA: TGTGCCAGCAGTCCCCCTACGGTGGGTGAGCAGTTCTTC. Protein product: CASSPPTVGEQFF.

J is TRBJ2-2 and V is TRBV19; 9 bases are shared with TRBD1. Germline CDR1 reads LNHDA; CDR2 reads SQIVND (reference sequence). Germline trimming cut 4 bases from V and 5 bases from J; bases unmatched to any gene: 17. This CDR3 comprises 19 residues. CDR3 residues: CASSTRFRDREVKTGELFF. In nucleotides, the CDR3 is TGTGCCAGTAGTACGAGGTTTAGGGACAGGGAAGTTAAAACCGGGGAGCTGTTTTTT.

This clonotype turned up a few times. The chain is built from TRBV6-2 or TRBV6-3 and TRBJ2-7; 10 nucleotides align to TRBD1. Germline loops: CDR1 MNHEY, CDR2 SVGEGT. Trimming cost V 6 bases and J 2 bases; bases outside gene matches: 7. The CDR3 is 15 amino acids. The CDR3 here is CASSGTGDLTYEQYF. CDR3 nucleotide sequence: TGTGCCAGCAGCGGGACAGGGGACCTAACCTACGAGCAGTACTTC.

The chain employs TRBV7-3 and TRBJ2-7; 7 positions match TRBD1. The germline CDR1 and CDR2 sequences are SGHTA and FQGTGA. Unmatched junction bases numbered 20, after V lost 7 bases and J lost 2 bases. This CDR3 is 18 amino acids long. CDR3 amino acids: CASIPLEPGTVNTYEQYF. CDR3 sequence (DNA): TGTGCCAGCATCCCCTTGGAGCCGGGGACAGTGAACACCTACGAGCAGTACTTC.

This clonotype was observed a handful of times. The chain employs TRBV7-9 and TRBJ2-2; D uncertain. The V and J ends lost 4 bases and 3 bases respectively, with 6 bases between them. The CDR3 is made up of 13 amino acids. Germline V CDR1 and CDR2: SEHNR, FQNEAQ (reference sequence). The CDR3 spells CASSSTDTGELFF. DNA of the CDR3: TGTGCCAGCAGCTCGACTGACACCGGGGAGCTGTTTTTT.

The V and J genes are TRBV4-1 and TRBJ1-4, with a weak D call TRBD1 (5 bases). This CDR3 contains 13 residues. Per germline, CDR1 MGHRA and CDR2 YSYEKL. The germline V and J ends were trimmed by 8 bases and 5 bases, with 12 bases remaining between them. The CDR3 spells CASRHRQNEKLFF. CDR3 nucleotides: TGCGCCAGCCGACACAGACAGAATGAAAAACTGTTTTTT.

The chain links TRBV4-1 to TRBJ2-1, with a possible D match to TRBD2 (6 bases). This CDR3 comprises 14 residues. Germline loops: CDR1 MGHRA, CDR2 YSYEKL. The ends were cut back, 1 base at V and 4 bases at J, with 8 bases in the middle. The chain's CDR3 is CASSQGGDYNEQFF. In DNA, the CDR3 is TGCGCCAGCAGCCAAGGCGGGGATTACAATGAGCAGTTCTTC.

This clonotype was seen a few times. The chain carries TRBV7-6 and TRBJ2-3, with 8 positions matching TRBD2. The CDR3 is 15 amino acids. V gave up 5 bases and J gave up 0 bases; unmatched junction bases: 4. Germline V CDR1 and CDR2: SGHVS, FNYEAQ. CDR3 region: CASSLSGDSTDTQYF. The CDR3 bases are TGTGCCAGCAGCCTTAGCGGGGATAGCACAGATACGCAGTATTTT.

The chain carries TRBV7-6 and TRBJ1-1; D uncertain. Germline CDR1 and CDR2: SGHVS and FNYEAQ. The CDR3 is 15 residues long. V was shortened by 5 bases and J by 0 bases, with 13 bases between the two germline ends. CDR3 sequence: CASSQAFSMNTEAFF. The CDR3 bases are TGTGCCAGCAGCCAAGCCTTTTCTATGAACACTGAAGCTTTCTTT.

This clonotype was recorded at least ten times. The chain carries TRBV27 and TRBJ2-7, with TRBD2 as a possible D gene (6 bases). Trimming pared 0 bases from V and 5 bases from J, leaving 8 bases between. Germline V gene data show CDR1 as MNHEY and CDR2 as SMNVEV (reference sequence). This CDR3 contains 13 residues. CDR3 in amino acids: CASSLSRRDEQYF. The CDR3 coding sequence is TGTGCCAGCAGTTTATCCAGGAGGGACGAGCAGTACTTC.

This chain uses TRBV29-1 with TRBJ2-7; a possible D gene is TRBD2 (6 bases). The germline gives CDR1 SQVTM, CDR2 ANQGSEA. CDR3 length: 14 residues. Deletions cut 0 bases from V and 7 bases from J, with 16 bases between. As DNA, the CDR3 is TGCAGCGTTGAAGATCTTGGTGTCGGGGGTGAGCAGTACTTC. Protein: CSVEDLGVGGEQYF.

The chain links TRBV13 to TRBJ1-1; TRBD1 might be the D (6 bases). The CDR3 has 13 residues. Germline CDR1 PRHDT, CDR2 FYEKMQ (reference sequence). V lost 5 bases to trimming and J lost 6 bases, with 13 bases between them. CDR3 region: CASSNRGQSEAFF. The CDR3 DNA is TGTGCCAGCAGCAACAGAGGACAGTCTGAAGCTTTCTTT.

J is TRBJ1-2 and V is TRBV19; 8 bases line up with TRBD1. Looked up from germline, CDR1 is LNHDA and CDR2 is SQIVND (reference sequence). The CDR3 is 16 residues long. V lost 1 base to trimming and J lost 0 bases; unmatched junction nucleotides: 4. CDR3 in amino acids: CASSIATGAANYGYTF. The CDR3 coding sequence is TGTGCCAGTAGTATAGCGACAGGGGCCGCTAACTATGGCTACACCTTC. The variable domain in full, completed from reference TRBV19 and TRBJ1-2, reads DGGITQSPKYLFRKEGQNVTLSCEQNLNHDAMYWYRQDPGQGLRLIYYSQIVNDFQKGDIAEGYSVSREKKESFPLTVTSAQKNPTAFYLCASSIATGAANYGYTFGSGTRLTVV.

As for this clonotype: An end of the junction differs from the germline gene, which may be a read error. The chain has TRBV4-1 and TRBJ1-5, with 7 bases lining up with TRBD1. Per germline, CDR1 MGHRA and CDR2 YSYEKL. The length of the CDR3 is 16 residues. CDR3 sequence (DNA): TGCGCCAGCAGCCAAGAGACGGGACAGATCAATCAGCTCCAGCATTTT. Its translation is CASSQETGQINQLQHF.

J is TRBJ2-1 and V is TRBV7-8; 7 positions match TRBD1. CDR1 SGHVS and CDR2 FQNEAQ come from the germline V gene. J gave up 3 bases and V 8 bases, and 4 bases lay outside the gene matches. This CDR3 region has 13 residues. Here the CDR3 reads CASQGVGYNEQFF. The CDR3 DNA follows: TGTGCCAGCCAGGGGGTTGGCTACAATGAGCAGTTCTTC.

CDR3: CASSPYGLPGANEKLFF. For the CDR3, the DNA is TGTGCCAGCAGTCCATACGGACTGCCAGGGGCTAATGAAAAACTGTTTTTT. The V gene is TRBV27, the J gene TRBJ1-4, with D perhaps TRBD1 (6 bases). Trimming left V 5 bases short and J 3 bases short, with 19 bases between. In germline, CDR1 is MNHEY, CDR2 SMNVEV (reference sequence). CDR3 length: 17 amino acids.

The sample holds a few counts of this clonotype. This chain joins TRBV7-9 and TRBJ2-7; a possible D gene is TRBD2 (6 bases). Trimming left V 5 bases short and J 7 bases short, with 15 bases between. This CDR3 is built from 13 residues. The germline CDR1 and CDR2 sequences are SEHNR and FQNEAQ (reference sequence). CDR3 nucleotides: TGTGCCAGCAGCGGAGGGTCGCCAAGGGAGCAGTACTTC. This gives the protein CASSGGSPREQYF.

This clonotype was seen a single time. The chain's CDR3 is CASSGWPTYEQYF. The CDR3 DNA is TGTGCCAGCAGTGGGTGGCCCACCTACGAGCAGTACTTC. The chain is built from TRBV2 and TRBJ2-7; D ambiguous. CDR3 length: 13 amino acids. V lost 4 bases and J lost 2, with 9 bases in between. Germline V gives CDR1 SNHLY, CDR2 FYNNEI.

This clonotype turned up a few times. The chain is built from TRBV7-8 and TRBJ2-3; TRBD1 might be the D (5 bases). The CDR3 covers 16 residues. Germline assignment: CDR1 SGHVS and CDR2 FQNEAQ. Trimming took off 3 bases at V and 4 bases at J, with 17 bases between the two ends. The chain's CDR3 is CASSFDVGELPDTQYF. The CDR3 nucleotides read TGTGCCAGCAGCTTCGACGTAGGGGAATTGCCAGATACGCAGTATTTT.

This clonotype was seen only a few times. V usage is TRBV2 and J usage is TRBJ2-2; D might be TRBD1 (5 bases). Trimming removed 5 bases at V and 2 bases at J, with 9 bases between. Germline V gene sequence: CDR1 SNHLY, CDR2 FYNNEI. The CDR3 spans 14 residues. CDR3 region: CASSRTYNTGELFF. DNA of the CDR3: TGTGCCAGCAGTAGGACATACAACACCGGGGAGCTGTTTTTT.

The chain recombines TRBV7-9 with TRBJ1-2; D is possibly TRBD1 (6 bases). The germline gives CDR1 SEHNR, CDR2 FQNEAQ (reference sequence). CDR3 length: 15 amino acids. The V and J ends lost 5 bases and 8 bases respectively, with 21 bases between them. The chain's CDR3 is CASSPDSWGAPGYTF. The CDR3 region has the DNA TGTGCCAGCAGCCCAGACTCCTGGGGGGCGCCCGGCTACACCTTC. The full variable domain, rest sourced from reference TRBV7-9 and TRBJ1-2, is DTGVSQNPRHKITKRGQNVTFRCDPISEHNRLYWYRQTLGQGPEFLTYFQNEAQLEKSRLLSDRFSAERPKGSFSTLEIQRTEQGDSAMYLCASSPDSWGAPGYTFGSGTRLTVV.

This clonotype was seen a handful of times. The CDR3 DNA sequence: TGTGCCAGCAGTGATTCCGCTTCCCCTCTCCGGGACTCCTACAATGAGCAGTTCTTC. Protein sequence: CASSDSASPLRDSYNEQFF. The chain combines TRBV6-4 with TRBJ2-1; a weak D match, TRBD2 (5 bases). The germline V gene encodes CDR1 MRHNA and CDR2 SNTAGT. The CDR3 covers 19 residues. Trimming took off 3 bases at V and 0 bases at J, with 21 bases between the two ends.

This clonotype was counted many times. The chain employs TRBV7-9 and TRBJ2-7, with 9 bases lining up with TRBD2. With V trimmed by 6 bases and J by 2 bases, 5 bases remained unmatched. Germline lookup yields CDR1 SEHNR and CDR2 FQNEAQ (reference sequence). This CDR3 region has 14 residues. The CDR3 nucleotides read TGTGCCAGCAGACTAGCGGGCGCCACCTACGAGCAGTACTTC. Amino acid sequence: CASRLAGATYEQYF.

This clonotype occurred a few times. The CDR3 is CASSEGVQGTHEQYF. The CDR3 DNA follows: TGTGCCAGCAGTGAAGGGGTACAGGGGACCCACGAGCAGTACTTC. The chain is built from TRBV2 and TRBJ2-7; 7 bases are shared with TRBD1. The CDR3 loop spans 15 amino acids. CDR1 and CDR2 (germline): SNHLY, FYNNEI. V gave up 1 base and J gave up 5 bases; unmatched junction bases: 8.